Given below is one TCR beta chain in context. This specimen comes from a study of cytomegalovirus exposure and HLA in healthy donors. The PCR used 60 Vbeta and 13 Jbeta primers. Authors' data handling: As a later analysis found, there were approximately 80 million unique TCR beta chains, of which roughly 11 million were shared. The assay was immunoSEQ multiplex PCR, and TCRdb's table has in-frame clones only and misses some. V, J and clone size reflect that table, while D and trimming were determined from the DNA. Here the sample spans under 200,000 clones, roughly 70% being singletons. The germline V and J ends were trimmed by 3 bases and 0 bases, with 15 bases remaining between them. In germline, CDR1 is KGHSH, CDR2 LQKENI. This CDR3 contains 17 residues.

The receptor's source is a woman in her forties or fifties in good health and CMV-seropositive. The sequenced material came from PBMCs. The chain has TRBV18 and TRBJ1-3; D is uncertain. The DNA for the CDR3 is TGTGCCAGCTCACCTGACATGGGTGGCTCCTCTGGAAACACCATATATTTT. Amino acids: CASSPDMGGSSGNTIYF.